This T cell receptor (beta chain) was captured in a study of shared clonotypes between healthy human individuals. The V gene lost 8 bases and the J gene lost 0 bases, with 7 bases spanning the gap. The CDR3 covers 13 residues. Germline assignment: CDR1 MDHEN and CDR2 SYDVKM. The table came from immunoSEQ multiplex PCR; TCRdb's copy has only in-frame clones and leaves some out. Among 550,000 to 700,000 clones listed, around three quarters were seen once. What was sequenced was memory CD4+ T cells sorted from blood. Noted subset: CD45RA-negative fraction. This TCR derives from a woman aged 30 to 39 in good health. This rearrangement joins TRBV28 to TRBJ2-2; no clear D gene. The CDR3 DNA reads TGTGCCAGCCGTACTACGAACACCGGGGAGCTGTTTTTT. It codes for CASRTTNTGELFF.